This TCR beta chain was sequenced for a study of blood T cell repertoires in COVID-19 (dated by TCRdb to about 2020). Background on the whole study: Samples from collaborators originated in the United States, Italy and Spain and spanned both the acute and convalescent phases of COVID-19. Deeply sampled blood TCRbeta repertoires from subjects exposed to, actively infected with, or recovered from COVID-19 were included in the dataset. The repertoires were released in a freely available public database meant as a resource for research on the immune response to SARS-CoV-2. The prospective study material was composed of cDNA or gDNA derived from T cells, B-cell-depleted T cells, or PBMCs. Where HLA class I and class II types were available, the types were taken from metadata supplied by the sample provider, not from assay-based typing. The samples were drawn from two sources: the first 160 participants of the ongoing ImmuneRACE study, and fewer than 1,500 subjects contributed by 6 global collaborators. The sample metadata nearly always contained a de-identified subject ID, COVID-19 status, age in years and sex.

Based on the germline V gene (reference sequence), the CDR1 and CDR2 sequences are SEHNR and FQNEAQ. The CDR3, from cysteine to phenylalanine, totals 13 residues. The sequence is cut down to CDR3 DNA, 39 bases in frame from base 1. Germline trimming amounts to 4 bases on V and 7 bases on J, with 4 as the count of junction bases outside the gene matches. Collaborating institutions collected whole blood in K2EDTA tubes following their own protocols. For TCRbeta analysis, collaborators shipped samples as frozen whole blood, isolated PBMCs, or DNA extracted from either of those sample types. TCRbeta CDR3 regions were amplified from genomic DNA using the immunoSEQ Assay, a bias-controlled multiplex PCR. For the original study's pipeline: Nucleated cell counts per sample were estimated from amplification of reference gene primers within the assay. To quantify the absolute abundance of each unique TCRbeta CDR3 rearrangement, sequence reads were collapsed and filtered. For each sample, productive Simpson clonality was calculated as the square root of Simpson's diversity index across productive rearrangements. The table was pulled from immuneACCESS by TCRdb, which kept in-frame rearrangements only. Such tables lose some clones; where checked, under half of the loss comes from unresolved V genes, and the rest has no known cause. The V and J calls and clone size were taken over from that table, and D and trimming were inferred from the DNA. Within this sample are 10,000 to 15,000 clones, with around four fifths of them counted one time only. Of the sample, about 4% falls within the top ten clones.

What the authors observed across the whole study: The amount of clinical and demographic metadata varied by source and participant and was provided uncurated.

As concerns this clone: No cognate antigen has been identified for it. No quality values exist for individual bases; no much larger clone is one base distant.

In this chain, TRBV7-9 is recombined with TRBJ1-1; 9 bases in the junction line up with TRBD1. Sequencing used peripheral blood. The TCR sequence derives from a woman in her sixties with acute or convalescent COVID-19. The DNA reads TGTGCCAGCAGCTCAGGGACAGGGTTTGAAGCTTTCTTT. Its product reads: CASSSGTGFEAFF. Full variable domain (CDR3 extended with the reference TRBV7-9 and TRBJ1-1 proteins): DTGVSQNPRHKITKRGQNVTFRCDPISEHNRLYWYRQTLGQGPEFLTYFQNEAQLEKSRLLSDRFSAERPKGSFSTLEIQRTEQGDSAMYLCASSSGTGFEAFFGQGTRLTVV.